The entry below describes one TCR beta chain. No antigen is known for it. No base-level quality is on record; no much larger clone is a single base apart. This record comes from a study of T cell changes during pregnancy in multiple sclerosis (dated by TCRdb to the late 2010s). As for the study more broadly: In women with multiple sclerosis, the researchers looked at how the T cell repertoire shifted as pregnancy progressed.

Library generation was performed with the immunoSEQ multiplex PCR assay. Not all clones reach the TCRdb copy of this immuneACCESS table, which keeps in-frame sequences only. Checked studies attribute under half of the gap to unresolved V genes and leave the rest unexplained. The sample table shows around 48,000 clones, and more than 90% are seen once. Around 3.3% of the sample comes from the top ten. In the germline V gene (reference sequence), CDR1 corresponds to GTSNPN and CDR2 to SVGIG. The cysteine opens and the phenylalanine closes a CDR3 of 14 amino acids. The read is trimmed to its CDR3 DNA, 42 bases read in frame from base 1. Ends trimmed: V by 3 bases, J by 8 bases; bases unmatched to a gene: 9.

The TCR sequence derives from a female donor with multiple sclerosis, enrolled in a pregnancy study. The sequence joins TRBV30 to TRBJ1-4, and TRBD1 aligns with 7 junction nucleotides. The sequenced sample was CD8+ T cells from peripheral blood mononuclear cells, obtained before pregnancy. The CDR3 in this case is CAWSGTAEGEKLFF. The nucleotide sequence reads as follows: TGTGCCTGGAGCGGGACAGCCGAGGGGGAAAAACTGTTTTTT.